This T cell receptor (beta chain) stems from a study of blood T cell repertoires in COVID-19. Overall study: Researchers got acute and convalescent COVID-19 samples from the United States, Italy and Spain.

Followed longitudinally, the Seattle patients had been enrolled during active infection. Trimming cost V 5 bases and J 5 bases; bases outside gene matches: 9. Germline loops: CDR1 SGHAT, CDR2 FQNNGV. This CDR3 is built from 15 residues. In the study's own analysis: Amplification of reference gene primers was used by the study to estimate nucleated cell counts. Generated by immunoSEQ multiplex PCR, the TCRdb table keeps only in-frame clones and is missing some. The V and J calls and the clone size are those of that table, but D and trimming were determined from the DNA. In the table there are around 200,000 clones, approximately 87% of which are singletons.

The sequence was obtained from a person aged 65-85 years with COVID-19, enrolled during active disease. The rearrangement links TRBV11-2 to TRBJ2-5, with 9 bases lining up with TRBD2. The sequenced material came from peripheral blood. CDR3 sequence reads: CASSRGVAGAETQYF. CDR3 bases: TGTGCCAGCAGCAGGGGTGTAGCGGGAGCGGAGACCCAGTACTTC. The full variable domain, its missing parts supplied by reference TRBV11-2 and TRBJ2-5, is EAGVAQSPRYKIIEKRQSVAFWCNPISGHATLYWYQQILGQGPKLLIQFQNNGVVDDSQLPKDRFSAERLKGVDSTLKIQPAKLEDSAVYLCASSRGVAGAETQYFGPGTRLLVL.